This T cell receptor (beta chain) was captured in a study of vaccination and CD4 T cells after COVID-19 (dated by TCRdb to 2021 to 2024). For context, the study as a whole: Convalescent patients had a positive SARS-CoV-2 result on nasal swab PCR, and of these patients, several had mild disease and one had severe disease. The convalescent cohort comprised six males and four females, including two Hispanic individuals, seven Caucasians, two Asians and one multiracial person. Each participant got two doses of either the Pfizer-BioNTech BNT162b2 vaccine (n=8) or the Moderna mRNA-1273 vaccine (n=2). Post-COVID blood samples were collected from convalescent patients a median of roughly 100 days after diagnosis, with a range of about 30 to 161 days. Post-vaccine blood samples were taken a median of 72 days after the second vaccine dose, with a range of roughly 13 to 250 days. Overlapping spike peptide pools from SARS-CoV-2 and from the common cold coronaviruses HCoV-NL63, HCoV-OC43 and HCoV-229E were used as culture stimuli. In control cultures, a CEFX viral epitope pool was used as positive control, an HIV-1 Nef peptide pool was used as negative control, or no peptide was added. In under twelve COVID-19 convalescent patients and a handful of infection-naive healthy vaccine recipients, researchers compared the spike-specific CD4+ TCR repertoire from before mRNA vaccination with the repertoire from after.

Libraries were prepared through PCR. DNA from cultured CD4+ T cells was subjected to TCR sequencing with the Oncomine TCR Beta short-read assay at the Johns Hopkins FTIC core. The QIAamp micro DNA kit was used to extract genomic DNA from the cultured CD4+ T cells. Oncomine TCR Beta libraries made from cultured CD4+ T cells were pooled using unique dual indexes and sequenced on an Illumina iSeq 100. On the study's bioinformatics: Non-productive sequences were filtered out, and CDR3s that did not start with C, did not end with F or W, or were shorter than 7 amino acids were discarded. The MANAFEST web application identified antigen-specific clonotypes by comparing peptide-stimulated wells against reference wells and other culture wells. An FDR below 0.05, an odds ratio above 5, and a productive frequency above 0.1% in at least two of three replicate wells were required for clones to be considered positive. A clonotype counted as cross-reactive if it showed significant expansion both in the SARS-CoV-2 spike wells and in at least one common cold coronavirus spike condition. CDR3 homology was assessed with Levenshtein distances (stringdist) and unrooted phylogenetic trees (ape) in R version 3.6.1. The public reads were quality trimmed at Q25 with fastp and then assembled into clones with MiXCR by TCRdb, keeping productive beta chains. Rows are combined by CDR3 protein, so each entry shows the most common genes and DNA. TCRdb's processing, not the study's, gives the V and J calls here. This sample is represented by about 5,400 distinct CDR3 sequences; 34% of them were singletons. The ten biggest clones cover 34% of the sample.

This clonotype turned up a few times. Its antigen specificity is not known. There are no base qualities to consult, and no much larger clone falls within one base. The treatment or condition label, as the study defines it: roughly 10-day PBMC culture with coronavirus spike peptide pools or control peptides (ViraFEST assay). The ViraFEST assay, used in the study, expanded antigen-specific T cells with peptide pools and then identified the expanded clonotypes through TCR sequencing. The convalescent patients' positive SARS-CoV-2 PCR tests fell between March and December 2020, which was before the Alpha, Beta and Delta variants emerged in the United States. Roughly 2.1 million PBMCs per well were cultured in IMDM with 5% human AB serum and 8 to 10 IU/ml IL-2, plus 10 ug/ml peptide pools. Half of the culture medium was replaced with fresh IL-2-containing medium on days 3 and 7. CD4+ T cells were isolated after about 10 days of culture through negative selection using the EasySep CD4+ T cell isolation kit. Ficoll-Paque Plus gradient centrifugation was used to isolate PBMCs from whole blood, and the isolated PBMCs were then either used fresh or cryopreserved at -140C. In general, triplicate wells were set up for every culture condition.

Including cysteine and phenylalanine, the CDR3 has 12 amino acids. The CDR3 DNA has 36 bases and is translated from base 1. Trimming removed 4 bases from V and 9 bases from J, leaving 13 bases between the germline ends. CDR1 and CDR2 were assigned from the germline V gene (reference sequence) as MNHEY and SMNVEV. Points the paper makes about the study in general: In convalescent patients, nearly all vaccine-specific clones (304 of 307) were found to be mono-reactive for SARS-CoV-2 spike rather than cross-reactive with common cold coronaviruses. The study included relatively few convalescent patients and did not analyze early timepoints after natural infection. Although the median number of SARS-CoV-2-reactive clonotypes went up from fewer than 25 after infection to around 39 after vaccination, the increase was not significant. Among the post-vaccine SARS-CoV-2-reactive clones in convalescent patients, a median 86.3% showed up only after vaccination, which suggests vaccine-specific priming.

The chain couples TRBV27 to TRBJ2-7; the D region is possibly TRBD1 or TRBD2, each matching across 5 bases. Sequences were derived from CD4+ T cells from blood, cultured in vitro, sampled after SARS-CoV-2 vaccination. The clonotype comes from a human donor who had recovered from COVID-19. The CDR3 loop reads CASSSGFRGQYF. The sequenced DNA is TGTGCCAGCAGTTCAGGGTTTCGGGGGCAGTACTTC.